This T cell receptor beta chain appears in the sequencing data of a study of T cells and Merkel cell carcinoma outcomes. The CDR3 covers 15 residues. Trimming left V 6 bases short and J 4 bases short, with 17 bases between. Germline loops: CDR1 LNHDA, CDR2 SQIVND (reference sequence). This clone appeared once. Its antigen is not known. Clones were sequenced by immunoSEQ multiplex PCR, and TCRdb holds only the in-frame ones, with some missing. The sample lists about 2,100 clones, 70% to 90% occurring once. Study-wide findings and caveats: Merkel cell carcinoma outcomes were reportedly predicted by repertoire and T-cell density.

This chain uses TRBV19 with TRBJ2-3, with D perhaps TRBD2 (6 bases). Sequencing was performed on tumor tissue from Merkel cell carcinoma. The source is a human donor with Merkel cell carcinoma. Here the CDR3 DNA reads TGTGCCAGTAGCCCGACGCGGGGTGGGGCAGATACGCAGTATTTT. This encodes CASSPTRGGADTQYF. Using reference TRBV19 and TRBJ2-3 for the parts outside the CDR3, the full variable domain is DGGITQSPKYLFRKEGQNVTLSCEQNLNHDAMYWYRQDPGQGLRLIYYSQIVNDFQKGDIAEGYSVSREKKESFPLTVTSAQKNPTAFYLCASSPTRGGADTQYFGPGTRLTVL.